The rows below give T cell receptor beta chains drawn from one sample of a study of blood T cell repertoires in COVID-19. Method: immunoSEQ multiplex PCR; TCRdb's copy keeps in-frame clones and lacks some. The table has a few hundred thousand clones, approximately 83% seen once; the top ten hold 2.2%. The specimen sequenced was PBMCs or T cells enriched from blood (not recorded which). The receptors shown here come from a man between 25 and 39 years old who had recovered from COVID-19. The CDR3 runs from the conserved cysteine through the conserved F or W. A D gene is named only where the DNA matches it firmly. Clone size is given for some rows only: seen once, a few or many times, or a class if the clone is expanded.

CDR3nt: TGTGCCAGCAGCTCGGGACAGAAGAACACTGAAGCTTTCTTT; CDR3aa: CASSSGQKNTEAFF; j_gene: TRBJ1-1; v_gene: TRBV7-9; abundance: .; d_gene: TRBD1
CDR3nt: TGTGCCAGTAGTTTTCAAACACAGGACTACGAGCAGTACTTC; CDR3aa: CASSFQTQDYEQYF; j_gene: TRBJ2-7; v_gene: TRBV19; abundance: .; d_gene: .
CDR3nt: TGTGCCAGCAGCTTAGCCTCCAGGTTGGGCCAGTACTTC; CDR3aa: CASSLASRLGQYF; j_gene: TRBJ2-4; v_gene: TRBV7-9; abundance: .; d_gene: .
CDR3nt: TGTGCCTCCAGCGGGGGGGCGTCCTACAATGAGCAGTTCTTC; CDR3aa: CASSGGASYNEQFF; j_gene: TRBJ2-1; v_gene: TRBV30; abundance: .; d_gene: TRBD2
CDR3nt: TGTGCCAGCAGTCCTTTCTCGACAGGGGAGCAGTACTTC; CDR3aa: CASSPFSTGEQYF; j_gene: TRBJ2-7; v_gene: TRBV12-3/TRBV12-4; abundance: .; d_gene: TRBD1
CDR3nt: TGCAGCGTTGACAGGGTTGAAGAGACCCAGTACTTC; CDR3aa: CSVDRVEETQYF; j_gene: TRBJ2-5; v_gene: TRBV29-1; abundance: .; d_gene: .
CDR3nt: TGTGCCAGCAGTAGGACTAGCGGGGTCTACGAGCAGTACTTC; CDR3aa: CASSRTSGVYEQYF; j_gene: TRBJ2-7; v_gene: TRBV6-5; abundance: many; d_gene: TRBD2
CDR3nt: TGCAGCGTTCGAAGCTCAGGGGGAAACACTGAAGCTTTCTTT; CDR3aa: CSVRSSGGNTEAFF; j_gene: TRBJ1-1; v_gene: TRBV29-1; abundance: .; d_gene: TRBD1
CDR3nt: TGCGCCAGCAGCCCCGGTACGGGAAACACCATATATTTT; CDR3aa: CASSPGTGNTIYF; j_gene: TRBJ1-3; v_gene: TRBV5-1; abundance: .; d_gene: .
CDR3nt: TGTGCCAGCAGCTTAGTCGGGGGATCTGGAAACACCATATATTTT; CDR3aa: CASSLVGGSGNTIYF; j_gene: TRBJ1-3; v_gene: TRBV7-9; abundance: .; d_gene: .
CDR3nt: TGTGCCATCACCCCGACAGGTTCCCCATTGAACACCGGGGAGCTGTTTTTT; CDR3aa: CAITPTGSPLNTGELFF; j_gene: TRBJ2-2; v_gene: TRBV10-3; abundance: .; d_gene: .
CDR3nt: TGTGCCAGCAGCTTCTCCGGGACAGGGCCCACTGAGCAGTTCTTC; CDR3aa: CASSFSGTGPTEQFF; j_gene: TRBJ2-1; v_gene: TRBV9; abundance: .; d_gene: TRBD1
CDR3nt: TGTGCCAGCAGCCAAGCCCCCTCGACAGGGGGGGAATATGGCTACACCTTC; CDR3aa: CASSQAPSTGGEYGYTF; j_gene: TRBJ1-2; v_gene: TRBV4-2; abundance: .; d_gene: TRBD1
CDR3nt: TGTGCCAGCAGCCCCAGTTCGATATACACTGAAGCTTTCTTT; CDR3aa: CASSPSSIYTEAFF; j_gene: TRBJ1-1; v_gene: TRBV3-1/TRBV3-2; abundance: .; d_gene: .
CDR3nt: TGTGCCAGCAGCTTAGCCAGGGATCAGACAGGGGGAGGTTACAATGAGCAGTTCTTC; CDR3aa: CASSLARDQTGGGYNEQFF; j_gene: TRBJ2-1; v_gene: TRBV11-3; abundance: .; d_gene: TRBD1
CDR3nt: TGTGCCAGCAGCTTAAAGGGGTCGGGCACCGGGGAGCTGTTTTTT; CDR3aa: CASSLKGSGTGELFF; j_gene: TRBJ2-2; v_gene: TRBV7-9; abundance: .; d_gene: .
CDR3nt: TGTGCCAGCAGTCTATGGGTGGACAGGGGTGCCAATGAGCAGTTCTTC; CDR3aa: CASSLWVDRGANEQFF; j_gene: TRBJ2-1; v_gene: TRBV27; abundance: .; d_gene: TRBD1
CDR3nt: TGTGCCAGCTCACCGGCGGACAGAGTAGTTAACTATGGCTACACCTTC; CDR3aa: CASSPADRVVNYGYTF; j_gene: TRBJ1-2; v_gene: TRBV18; abundance: .; d_gene: .
CDR3nt: TGTGCCTGGTTACGGGACACCAACACCATATATTTT; CDR3aa: CAWLRDTNTIYF; j_gene: TRBJ1-3; v_gene: TRBV30; abundance: .; d_gene: .
CDR3nt: TGCGCCAGCAGCTTTGGCGGGGGGGCCGGGACCGGGGAGCTGTTTTTT; CDR3aa: CASSFGGGAGTGELFF; j_gene: TRBJ2-2; v_gene: TRBV5-1; abundance: .; d_gene: TRBD2
CDR3nt: TGCGCCAGCACAAAGGTTGTGGCTAGCGGGGGGCCTAGCTCCTACAATGAGCAGTTCTTC; CDR3aa: CASTKVVASGGPSSYNEQFF; j_gene: TRBJ2-1; v_gene: TRBV5-1; abundance: .; d_gene: TRBD2
CDR3nt: TGTGCCAGCAACAGACAGGGGTCGGTTAATTCACCCCTCCACTTT; CDR3aa: CASNRQGSVNSPLHF; j_gene: TRBJ1-6; v_gene: TRBV6-5; abundance: .; d_gene: TRBD1
CDR3nt: TGTGCCAGCAGCTTGGACAGGGCGGATGAGCAGTTCTTC; CDR3aa: CASSLDRADEQFF; j_gene: TRBJ2-1; v_gene: TRBV5-6; abundance: .; d_gene: .
CDR3nt: TGTGCCAGCCACAACAGGGCAGGAACCTCTGGAAACACCATATATTTT; CDR3aa: CASHNRAGTSGNTIYF; j_gene: TRBJ1-3; v_gene: TRBV7-9; abundance: .; d_gene: .